Presented here are 14 T cell receptor beta chains from one specimen sequenced in a study of cytomegalovirus exposure and HLA in healthy donors. PCR amplification relied on 60 Vbeta primers (plus 13 Jbeta primers). Generated by immunoSEQ multiplex PCR, the TCRdb table keeps only in-frame clones and is missing some. The data show more than 85,000 clones, approximately 79% seen once. Input material: PBMCs. The source of these receptors is a man younger than 40 in good health and CMV-seropositive.

For the CDR3, the DNA is TGTGCCAGCAGCTTAGGGGGCGCCACCGGGGAGCTGTTTTTT. Translated, it gives CASSLGGATGELFF. The chain is built from TRBV7-9 and TRBJ2-2, with D maybe TRBD1 (5 bases). Trimming took 1 base from V and 4 from J, leaving 7 bases between them. The CDR3 has 14 amino acids. The V gene's germline CDR1 is SEHNR and CDR2 FQNEAQ (reference sequence).

The rearrangement joins TRBV6-4 to TRBJ1-4; 7 bases agree with TRBD1. The CDR3 sequence is 14 residues long. The germline gives CDR1 MRHNA, CDR2 SNTAGT. V lost 6 bases, J lost 7 bases, and 8 bases stayed unmatched. The CDR3: CASSLRQGSEKLFF. In DNA form, the CDR3 reads TGTGCCAGCAGCTTGCGACAGGGAAGTGAAAAACTGTTTTTT.

The chain combines TRBV19 with TRBJ1-1; 7 positions agree with TRBD1. With V trimmed by 5 bases and J by 8 bases, 8 bases remained unmatched. The germline gives CDR1 LNHDA, CDR2 SQIVND (reference sequence). The CDR3 is made up of 13 amino acids. CDR3 sequence: CASSFTGVREAFF. CDR3 bases: TGTGCCAGTAGTTTCACAGGGGTTCGGGAAGCTTTCTTT.

This clone was seen only once. The chain has TRBV5-6 and TRBJ2-3, with 9 bases aligning to TRBD2. Germline V gene lookup returns CDR1 SGHDT and CDR2 YYEEEE. There are 16 residues in the CDR3. V gave up 0 bases and J gave up 1 base; unmatched junction bases: 3. CDR3 bases: TGTGCCAGCAGCTTGGAAGAGCGGGGGGGCACAGATACGCAGTATTTT. It is translated as CASSLEERGGTDTQYF.

The V call is TRBV25-1, the J call TRBJ2-3; 9 bases agree with TRBD1. Germline-derived CDR1 and CDR2 are MGHDK and SYGVNS. The CDR3 runs 16 residues. The V gene end was trimmed by 2 bases and the J gene end by 3 bases; junction bases not matched to a gene: 6. As DNA, the CDR3 is TGTGCCAGCAGTGAACTCCGGGACAGGGAAACAGATACGCAGTATTTT. Its protein is CASSELRDRETDTQYF.

The chain links TRBV2 to TRBJ2-7, with D perhaps TRBD1 (5 bases). The CDR3 runs 14 residues. CDR1 and CDR2 (germline): SNHLY, FYNNEI. V lost 5 bases, J lost 4 bases, and 15 bases lay in between. Written as DNA, the CDR3 is TGTGCCAGCAGTATAGGGGCCCTCGTTTACGAGCAGTACTTC. It specifies CASSIGALVYEQYF. Combining the CDR3 with reference TRBV2 and TRBJ2-7 gives the whole variable domain EPEVTQTPSHQVTQMGQEVILRCVPISNHLYFYWYRQILGQKVEFLVSFYNNEISEKSEIFDDQFSVERPDGSNFTLKIRSTKLEDSAMYFCASSIGALVYEQYFGPGTRLTVT.

This clone was detected only a few times. Here the CDR3 reads CASSPWTGLSYEQYF. The CDR3 bases are TGTGCCAGCAGCCCCTGGACAGGGCTCTCCTACGAGCAGTACTTC. The rearrangement joins TRBV7-7 to TRBJ2-7; 8 bases match TRBD1. The CDR3 contains 15 residues. After removal of 5 bases from V and 0 bases from J, the junction contained 6 bases not matched to a gene. The V gene's germline CDR1 is SSHAT and CDR2 FNYEAQ (reference sequence). Full variable domain (missing parts from reference TRBV7-7 and TRBJ2-7): GAGVSQSPRYKVTKRGQDVTLRCDPISSHATLYWYQQALGQGPEFLTYFNYEAQPDKSGLPSDRFSAERPEGSISTLTIQRTEQRDSAMYRCASSPWTGLSYEQYFGPGTRLTVT.

The CDR3 nucleotides read TGTGCCAGCAGCCAAAATAAGCGGGGGGGCAGGGAGACCCAGTACTTC. This codes for CASSQNKRGGRETQYF. The V and J genes are TRBV4-2 and TRBJ2-5; TRBD2 agrees at 10 bases. With 2 bases clipped from V and 5 bases from J, the junction kept 8 bases outside the gene matches. Germline CDR1 is LGHNA and CDR2 is YNFKEQ. The CDR3 has 16 residues.

This clone has only a few counts. V and J are TRBV6-6 and TRBJ1-1; TRBD1 agrees at 8 bases. The J segment lost 4 bases and the V segment lost 4 bases, leaving 8 bases of the junction unmatched. The length of the CDR3 is 15 residues. CDR1 and CDR2 from the germline V gene are MNHNY and SVGAGI (reference sequence). The CDR3 DNA is TGTGCCAGCAGTTCTTCCGACAGGGGTGGCACTGAAGCTTTCTTT. It translates to CASSSSDRGGTEAFF.

This chain uses TRBV29-1 with TRBJ1-2; D ambiguous. V gave up 3 bases and J gave up 5 bases, with 7 bases separating them. This CDR3 spans 11 amino acids. Germline values: CDR1 SQVTM, CDR2 ANQGSEA. The CDR3 is CSVESQYGYTF. CDR3 sequence (DNA): TGCAGCGTTGAGTCCCAATATGGCTACACCTTC.

J is TRBJ2-2 and V is TRBV4-2; 10 nucleotides match TRBD2. Germline V lookup: CDR1 LGHNA, CDR2 YNFKEQ. The CDR3 sequence is 16 residues long. The J segment lost 7 bases and the V segment lost 0 bases, leaving 5 bases of the junction unmatched. CDR3 sequence (DNA): TGTGCCAGCAGCCAAGATTCTAGCGGGGGACTCGGGGAGCTGTTTTTT. Translated: CASSQDSSGGLGELFF.

J is TRBJ1-6 and V is TRBV23-1; D is possibly TRBD1 (6 bases). TRBV23-1 carries the ORF label, with uncertain function. Deletions cut 2 bases from V and 10 bases from J, with 18 bases between. This CDR3 spans 16 amino acids. DNA of the CDR3: TGCGCCAGCAGTCAAGTCCGGGGGGGCCCCGGGTCACCCCTCCACTTT. This translates into CASSQVRGGPGSPLHF.

The V gene is TRBV7-2, the J gene TRBJ2-7; weak D call: TRBD2 (6 bases). Germline CDR1 reads SGHTA; CDR2 reads FQGNSA. The CDR3 is 15 amino acids. The V gene lost 3 bases and the J gene lost 1 base, with 13 bases spanning the gap. The chain's CDR3 is CASSFRSGDSYEQYF. In DNA form, the CDR3 reads TGTGCCAGCAGCTTTCGTAGCGGAGATTCCTACGAGCAGTACTTC.

Of note for this clone: This sample includes further DNA sequences coding for the same CDR3. The CDR3 coding sequence is TGTGCCAGCAGCGAGAGACAGCTCTCCTACGAGCAGTACTTC. Protein sequence: CASSERQLSYEQYF. The V gene is TRBV7-8, the J gene TRBJ2-7; D is possibly TRBD1 (5 bases). Germline V gives CDR1 SGHVS, CDR2 FQNEAQ. With 5 bases removed from V and 0 bases from J, the gap between germline ends came to 11 bases. The CDR3 spans 14 residues. Using reference TRBV7-8 and TRBJ2-7 for the parts outside the CDR3, the full variable domain is GAGVSQSPRYKVAKRGQDVALRCDPISGHVSLFWYQQALGQGPEFLTYFQNEAQLDKSGLPSDRFFAERPEGSVSTLKIQRTQQEDSAVYLCASSERQLSYEQYFGPGTRLTVT.